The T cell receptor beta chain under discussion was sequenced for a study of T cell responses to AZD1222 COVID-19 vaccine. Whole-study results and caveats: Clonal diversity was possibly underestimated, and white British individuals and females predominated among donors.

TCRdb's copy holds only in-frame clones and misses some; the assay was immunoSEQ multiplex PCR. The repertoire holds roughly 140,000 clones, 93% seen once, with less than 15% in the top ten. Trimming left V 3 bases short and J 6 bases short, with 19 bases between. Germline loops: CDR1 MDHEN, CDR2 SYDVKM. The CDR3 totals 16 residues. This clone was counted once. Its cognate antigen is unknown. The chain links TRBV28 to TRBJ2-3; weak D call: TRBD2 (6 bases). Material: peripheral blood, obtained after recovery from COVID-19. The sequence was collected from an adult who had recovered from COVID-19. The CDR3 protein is CASSLRGRPLRDTQYF. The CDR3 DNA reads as TGTGCCAGCAGTTTGCGAGGGAGGCCGCTCAGGGATACGCAGTATTTT.